Shown below are 8 T cell receptor beta chains from a single sample sequenced in a study of OX40 agonist ivuxolimab in advanced cancers. TCRdb's copy holds only in-frame clones and misses some; the assay was immunoSEQ multiplex PCR. The repertoire holds roughly 82,000 clones, about 90% seen once, with about 9.1% in the top ten. The specimen comprised CD4+ or CD8+ T cells sorted from blood, sampled in a trial of the OX40 agonist ivuxolimab. The receptors come from an adult with an advanced solid tumor such as melanoma, head and neck, liver or kidney cancer.

This clone appeared a single time. This rearrangement joins TRBV29-1 to TRBJ2-1; 10 bases align to TRBD2. The V gene's germline CDR1 is SQVTM and CDR2 ANQGSEA. V gave up 7 bases and J gave up 9 bases; unmatched junction bases: 21. This CDR3 comprises 17 residues. Here the CDR3 DNA reads TGCAGCGGGGGAGCGGACAGGCGCCTTAGCGGGAGGATTGAGCAGTTCTTC. Translating gives CSGGADRRLSGRIEQFF.

This chain joins TRBV4-2 and TRBJ1-2; D is uncertain. The CDR3 length is 16 residues. V lost 1 base, J lost 0 bases, and 12 bases lay in between. CDR1 LGHNA and CDR2 YNFKEQ come from the germline V gene. The DNA of the CDR3 is TGTGCCAGCAGCCAAGTCTCAGGAGCTTCTAACTATGGCTACACCTTC. Protein: CASSQVSGASNYGYTF.

Worth noting for this clone: The junction does not match germline at one end; this may be a read error. The chain joins TRBV7-7 to TRBJ1-2; TRBD1 aligns across 11 bases. CDR3 length: 14 amino acids. CDR1 is SSHAT, CDR2 FNYEAQ, per germline (reference sequence). CDR3 residues: CASNPLGQGAGYTF. In DNA, the CDR3 is TGTGCTAGCAACCCTCTTGGACAGGGGGCCGGCTACACCTTC.

V and J are TRBV28 and TRBJ1-1; TRBD1 agrees at 7 bases. Trimming removed 5 bases from V and 7 bases from J; junction bases left unmatched: 10. Germline CDR1 reads MDHEN; CDR2 reads SYDVKM. This CDR3 comprises 14 residues. This CDR3 reads CASSPLGTANEAFF. Written as DNA, the CDR3 is TGTGCCAGCAGTCCGCTAGGGACAGCGAATGAAGCTTTCTTT.

This clone appeared once. This sample includes further DNA sequences coding for the same CDR3. The rearrangement links TRBV11-2 to TRBJ2-6; D possibly corresponds to TRBD1 (6 bases). This CDR3 is 15 amino acids long. Germline V gives CDR1 SGHAT, CDR2 FQNNGV. Trimming pared 5 bases from V and 4 bases from J, leaving 12 bases between. The CDR3 nucleotides read TGTGCCAGCAGCACCAGGGGCGCCGGGGCCAACGTCCTGACTTTC. Its translation is CASSTRGAGANVLTF.

Points on this clone: At the DNA level, this CDR3 is encoded by other sequences in the same sample as well. V is TRBV2 and J is TRBJ1-5, with 9 bases identical to TRBD1. Germline assignment: CDR1 SNHLY and CDR2 FYNNEI. This CDR3 spans 14 amino acids. V gave up 4 bases and J gave up 2 bases; unmatched junction bases: 0. The CDR3 region is CASSGTGGNQPQHF. The DNA for the CDR3 is TGTGCCAGCAGTGGGACAGGGGGCAATCAGCCCCAGCATTTT. Together with reference TRBV2 and TRBJ1-5, the CDR3 gives the full variable domain: EPEVTQTPSHQVTQMGQEVILRCVPISNHLYFYWYRQILGQKVEFLVSFYNNEISEKSEIFDDQFSVERPDGSNFTLKIRSTKLEDSAMYFCASSGTGGNQPQHFGDGTRLSIL.

The chain couples TRBV5-1 to TRBJ2-7, with 9 bases aligning to TRBD1. This CDR3 region has 14 residues. The junction had 3 bases not matched to a gene; V was cut back by 0 bases and J by 5 bases. The V gene's germline CDR1 is SGHRS and CDR2 YFSETQ. The CDR3 spells CASSLGQGEDEQYF. The CDR3 nucleotides read TGCGCCAGCAGCTTGGGACAGGGGGAGGACGAGCAGTACTTC.

The rearrangement uses TRBV9 and TRBJ2-3; D ambiguous. This CDR3 spans 15 amino acids. Trimming stripped 4 bases from V and 4 bases from J, with 16 bases between. The germline V gene encodes CDR1 SGDLS and CDR2 YYNGEE. In nucleotides, the CDR3 is TGTGCCAGCAGCCCTATGAGGTTAGGACCAGATACGCAGTATTTT. It codes for CASSPMRLGPDTQYF. The full variable domain, its missing parts supplied by reference TRBV9 and TRBJ2-3, is DSGVTQTPKHLITATGQRVTLRCSPRSGDLSVYWYQQSLDQGLQFLIQYYNGEERAKGNILERFSAQQFPDLHSELNLSSLELGDSALYFCASSPMRLGPDTQYFGPGTRLTVL.